Here is one T cell receptor (beta chain) with its context. What it binds is unknown. TCRdb re-derived calls from the RT-PCR reads in MiXCR, one entry per CDR3 protein. The sample has more than 2,500 distinct CDR3 sequences; roughly 80% are singletons. The sample is drawn from a study of yellow fever vaccine responses in identical twins. The germline CDR1 and CDR2 sequences are MDHEN and SYDVKM. The CDR3 runs to 17 residues. V lost 6 bases, J lost 7 bases, and 16 bases stayed unmatched. Findings of the study overall: Reportedly, the response of twins' T cells to the vaccine seemed partly convergent, partly personalized.

This specimen was T cells from blood (PBMCs), unsorted or a sorted subset (not recorded which), taken before or after yellow fever vaccination (not recorded which). The receptor was isolated from a female donor who received the yellow fever vaccine. The genes are TRBV28 and TRBJ2-1; 9 nucleotides match TRBD2. This CDR3 reads CASSPEVAGGPFNEQFF. CDR3 bases: TGTGCCAGCAGCCCAGAGGTGGCGGGGGGGCCGTTTAATGAGCAGTTCTTC.